The 8 T cell receptor beta chains below were found in one sample sequenced in a study of cytomegalovirus exposure and HLA in healthy donors. Use of 60 Vbeta and 13 Jbeta primers characterized the PCR. This table comes from immunoSEQ multiplex PCR, and its TCRdb copy is limited to in-frame clones, with some not included. There are 170,000 or so clones in the sample; approximately 84% occur only once, and 4.8% lies in the top ten. Sequences were obtained from PBMCs. These TCRs come from a man aged 18 to 30 in good health and CMV-seronegative.

In DNA form, the CDR3 reads TGTGCCAGCAGCTTCCTAAGCGGGGGGGATTACGAGCAGTACTTC. It codes for CASSFLSGGDYEQYF. The chain combines TRBV5-6 with TRBJ2-7; 10 bases agree with TRBD2. Germline V gene lookup returns CDR1 SGHDT and CDR2 YYEEEE. The CDR3 covers 15 residues. The trim removed 2 bases at V and 4 bases at J, leaving 6 bases unmatched.

This rearrangement joins TRBV18 to TRBJ2-1; D is perhaps TRBD1 (6 bases). Germline values: CDR1 KGHSH, CDR2 LQKENI. V lost 4 bases to trimming and J lost 9 bases, with 10 bases between them. CDR3 length: 12 residues. The CDR3 loop reads CASSQQDSEQFF. CDR3 in DNA: TGTGCCAGCTCACAGCAGGACAGTGAGCAGTTCTTC.

The chain is built from TRBV27 and TRBJ2-7; possible D gene TRBD2, 5 bases. V lost 5 bases, J lost 1 base, and 15 bases lay in between. The CDR3 consists of 15 residues. Germline V CDR1 and CDR2: MNHEY, SMNVEV (reference sequence). The CDR3 region has the DNA TGTGCCAGCAGTCCCCTAGCTAAATTGTCCTACGAGCAGTACTTC. This gives the protein CASSPLAKLSYEQYF.

The chain employs TRBV7-6 and TRBJ1-1, with TRBD1 matching 7 bases. The CDR3 sequence is 15 residues long. Trimming at V came to 3 bases and at J to 4 bases, leaving 8 bases not matched to a gene. CDR1 and CDR2 from the germline V gene are SGHVS and FNYEAQ. The CDR3 reads CASSLQRQGGTEAFF. The CDR3, as DNA: TGTGCCAGCAGCTTGCAACGACAGGGTGGCACTGAAGCTTTCTTT.

The V and J genes are TRBV18 and TRBJ2-5; D may be TRBD1 (6 bases). The CDR3 extends over 13 amino acids. Between the trimmed V and J ends, which lost 2 bases and 5 bases, there was a span of 9 bases. The germline V gene has CDR1 KGHSH and CDR2 LQKENI. The CDR3 DNA reads as TGTGCCAGCTCACCATTGCAGGGGGAGACCCAGTACTTC. Translation gives CASSPLQGETQYF.

This clone was picked up a small number of times. V and J are TRBV11-2 and TRBJ1-3; 8 bases match TRBD1. Germline CDR1 SGHAT, CDR2 FQNNGV. CDR3 size: 15 residues. J lost 7 bases, V lost 1 base, and 6 bases had no gene match. The CDR3 coding sequence is TGTGCCAGCAGCTTAGGGGGGCCAGGGGGCAACACCATATATTTT. This encodes CASSLGGPGGNTIYF.

The J gene is TRBJ2-1, the V gene TRBV7-9; the D is unclear. V lost 5 bases, J lost 5 bases, and 19 bases lay in between. Germline V gene sequence: CDR1 SEHNR, CDR2 FQNEAQ (reference sequence). This CDR3 is 16 amino acids long. CDR3 loop: CASSLRRNHQNNEQFF. CDR3 nucleotide sequence: TGTGCCAGCAGCCTAAGGAGAAACCACCAAAACAATGAGCAGTTCTTC.

This clone was seen just once. The chain has TRBV15 and TRBJ1-5, with D possibly TRBD1 on 6 matching bases. Germline CDR1 and CDR2: LNHNV and YYDKDF (reference sequence). The V and J ends lost 3 bases and 7 bases respectively, with 16 bases between them. The CDR3 totals 15 residues. The CDR3, as DNA: TGTGCCACCAGCAGTCTCAGGGGTACCGGGCAGCCCCAGCATTTT. It yields the protein CATSSLRGTGQPQHF. The full variable domain, its missing parts supplied by reference TRBV15 and TRBJ1-5, is DAMVIQNPRYQVTQFGKPVTLSCSQTLNHNVMYWYQQKSSQAPKLLFHYYDKDFNNEADTPDNFQSRRPNTSFCFLDIRSPGLGDTAMYLCATSSLRGTGQPQHFGDGTRLSIL.